Listed here is a single TCR beta chain. Its antigen is not identified. Germline values: CDR1 SNHLY, CDR2 FYNNEI. V was clipped by 5 bases and J by 6 bases, with 11 bases between them. CDR3 length: 12 residues. The data were taken from a study of OX40 agonist ivuxolimab in advanced cancers. The repertoire was sequenced with immunoSEQ multiplex PCR; TCRdb's copy has only in-frame clones and lacks some. Here the sample spans more than 65,000 clones, roughly 90% being singletons. Findings and caveats of the study: Expanded clones tended on average to be more numerous among CD8+ T cells than CD4+. By week 6 at 0.1 to 3.0 mg/kg, blood CD4+ and CD8+ T cells had expanded clonally.

The chain couples TRBV2 to TRBJ2-7; D is ambiguous. The TCR sequence derives from an adult with an advanced solid tumor such as melanoma, head and neck, liver or kidney cancer. Source: CD4+ or CD8+ T cells sorted from blood, taken in a trial of the OX40 agonist ivuxolimab. The CDR3 is CASSPPGGEQYF. The CDR3, as DNA: TGTGCCAGCAGTCCCCCGGGCGGCGAGCAGTACTTC.